This TCR beta chain was sequenced in a study of chemoradiotherapy in HPV16-positive cancers. Study observations and caveats: Better recurrence-free survival went with HPV-responsive T-cell expansion in HPV16-positive patients. Functional assays defining HPV-specific T cells used only two HPV16-positive patients.

To note about this clone: Its target is not known.

Data came from immunoSEQ multiplex PCR; TCRdb stores just in-frame clones and leaves some out. The sample consists of approximately 20,000 clones, approximately 84% of them appearing once. The sequence came from a human donor with HPV-associated anogenital cancer. Sequenced here: blood, sampled from a patient who underwent chemoradiotherapy.

The CDR3 DNA reads TGTGCCAGCAGTTACGGGCTAGCGGGGGCAAGGACCCAGTACTTC. Protein: CASSYGLAGARTQYF. The chain couples TRBV6-5 to TRBJ2-5; 10 nucleotides agree with TRBD2. The CDR3 totals 15 residues. CDR1 is MNHEY and CDR2 is SVGAGI in the germline V gene. Losses at the gene ends were 2 bases for V and 7 bases for J; bases not matched to a gene: 7.